The T cell receptor (beta chain) under discussion was sequenced for a study of T cell repertoires in cytomegalovirus infection. Overall study context: Carrying CMV and the relevant HLA type showed in public TCR beta signatures.

Via MiXCR, TCRdb re-called the reads, giving one row per CDR3 protein. The sample carries about 310,000 distinct CDR3 sequences, about a sixth recorded once. As regards this clonotype: No antigen is known for it.

The germline V and J ends were trimmed by 7 bases and 4 bases, with 13 bases remaining between them. The CDR3 has 13 amino acids. Germline-derived CDR1 and CDR2 are MDHEN and SYDVKM. Study-level results: Within the response measured ex vivo, HLA-C-restricted CMV-specific TCR beta clonotypes were dominant. Cumulative public TCR beta family frequency identified carriers of CMV plus the relevant HLA.

V gene TRBV28 combines with J gene TRBJ2-5; D is undetermined. This receptor was obtained from a human donor in good health (CMV status not recorded). Some clones in this sample may be carry-over from other donors' samples. The sequencing sample was made of PBMCs. CDR3 amino acids: CASTIRRRETQYF. The DNA of the CDR3 is TGTGCCAGCACTATCAGGCGGCGAGAGACCCAGTACTTC.